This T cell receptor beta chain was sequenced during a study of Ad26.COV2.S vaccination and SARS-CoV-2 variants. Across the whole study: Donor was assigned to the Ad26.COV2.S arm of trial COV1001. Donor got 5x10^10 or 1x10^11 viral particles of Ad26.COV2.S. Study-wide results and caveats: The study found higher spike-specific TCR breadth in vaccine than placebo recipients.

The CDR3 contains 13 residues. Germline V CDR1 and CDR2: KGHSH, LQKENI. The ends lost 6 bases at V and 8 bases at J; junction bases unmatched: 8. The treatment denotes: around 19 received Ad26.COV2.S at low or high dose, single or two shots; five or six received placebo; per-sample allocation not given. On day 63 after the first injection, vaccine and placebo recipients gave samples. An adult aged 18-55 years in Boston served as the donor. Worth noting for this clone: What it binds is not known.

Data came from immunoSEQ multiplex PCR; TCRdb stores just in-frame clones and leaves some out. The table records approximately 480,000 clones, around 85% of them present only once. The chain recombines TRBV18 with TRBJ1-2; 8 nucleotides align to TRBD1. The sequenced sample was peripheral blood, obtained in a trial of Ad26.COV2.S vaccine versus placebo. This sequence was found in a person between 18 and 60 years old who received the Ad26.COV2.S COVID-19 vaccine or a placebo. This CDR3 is CASSQDRESGYTF. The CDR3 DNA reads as TGTGCCAGCTCCCAGGACAGGGAGAGCGGCTACACCTTC.